This passage covers 8 T cell receptor beta chains from one sample sequenced in a study of T cells expressing NK-cell markers. TCRdb reanalyzed the 5' RACE reads, giving one entry per CDR3 protein sequence and no DNA. The sample table sets out approximately 380,000 distinct CDR3 sequences. Sequenced: blood T cells: a sorted CD56 or NKG2C T cell subset, CD4+ or CD8+ T cells, or bulk PBMC T cells (not recorded which). The receptors were sampled from a man aged 18 to 69 in good health.

The V and J genes are TRBV6-1 and TRBJ2-3; checking the TCRdb D call of TRBD2 is not possible without DNA. Germline assignment: CDR1 MNHNS and CDR2 SASEGT. The CDR3 covers 15 residues. CDR3 loop: CASSKTGGPSDTQYF.

CDR3 protein: CSVGGPREQFF. The V call is TRBV29-1, the J call TRBJ2-1; absent DNA, TCRdb's TRBD1 call cannot be checked. Germline V gene data show CDR1 as SQVTM and CDR2 as ANQGSEA. The length of the CDR3 is 11 residues.

J is TRBJ2-2 and V is TRBV6-1; TCRdb lists TRBD1, though no DNA is available to test this call. Per germline, CDR1 MNHNS and CDR2 SASEGT. The CDR3 extends over 13 amino acids. The CDR3 here is CASSVQATGELFF.

CDR3 sequence: CASSSSTGGGYEQYF. The rearrangement joins TRBV7-2 to TRBJ2-7; TCRdb indicates TRBD1, and absent DNA this call remains unverified. This CDR3 has 15 residues. Germline V gives CDR1 SGHTA, CDR2 FQGNSA.

This chain links TRBV28 with TRBJ2-3; the D call of TRBD1 rests on TCRdb alone, since no DNA is present to check it. The CDR3 is made up of 16 amino acids. Germline values: CDR1 MDHEN, CDR2 SYDVKM. CDR3: CASSLLGTGVTDTQYF.

The J gene is TRBJ2-1, the V gene TRBV7-9; TCRdb's D call of TRBD1 is untestable without DNA. There are 13 residues in the CDR3. Per the germline V gene, CDR1 is SEHNR and CDR2 is FQNEAQ (reference sequence). The CDR3 spells CASSLPGGSEQFF. Full variable domain (outside the CDR3, taken from reference TRBV7-9 and TRBJ2-1): DTGVSQNPRHKITKRGQNVTFRCDPISEHNRLYWYRQTLGQGPEFLTYFQNEAQLEKSRLLSDRFSAERPKGSFSTLEIQRTEQGDSAMYLCASSLPGGSEQFFGPGTRLTVL.

V is TRBV20-1 and J is TRBJ2-3; TCRdb proposes TRBD2, but this gene call is untestable without DNA. Per the germline V gene, CDR1 is DFQATT and CDR2 is SNEGSKA (reference sequence). The CDR3 runs to 14 residues. The chain's CDR3 is CSASRTTGTDTQYF.

The V and J genes are TRBV12-3 or TRBV12-4 and TRBJ2-1; TCRdb's D gene call, TRBD1, goes unchecked for lack of DNA. The CDR3 has 16 amino acids. The chain's CDR3 is CASTAWTGISYNEQFF.